The entry that follows covers one TCR beta chain sequence. Antigen: not known. In the ophthalmopathy cohort, Clinical Activity Score was at least 3, NOSPECS grade at least 4, and duration under 3 months. Exclusion of patients followed from uncontrolled infection, other autoimmune disease, pregnancy or lactation. PBMCs came from roughly 10 ml fresh peripheral blood. Germline lookup yields CDR1 MGHRA and CDR2 YSYEKL. This CDR3 is 20 amino acids long. Trimming removed 0 bases at V and 0 bases at J, with 21 bases between. This entry comes from a study of T cells in Graves' hyperthyroidism and ophthalmopathy. Study-wide findings and caveats: Most expanded thyroid clonotypes above 0.001 also appeared in blood.

Researchers took RNA transcripts and amplified the TCR beta CDR3 regions from them. During a first-round RT-PCR of the TCR CDR3, the HTBI primer set was used. TCRdb analysed the multiplex PCR reads with MiXCR anew, one entry per CDR3 protein. The profile covers nearly 600,000 distinct CDR3 sequences, with 12% to 15% appearing a single time and approximately 6.4% taken by the ten largest. The receptor's source is a woman aged 18-30 years with Graves' ophthalmopathy. The sequencing input was blood. The V gene is TRBV4-1, the J gene TRBJ2-1; D is perhaps TRBD1 (6 bases). The CDR3 protein is CASSQDPPLWDKRSYNEQFF. CDR3 sequence (DNA): TGCGCCAGCAGCCAAGATCCCCCACTCTGGGACAAACGCTCCTACAATGAGCAGTTCTTC.